The 2 T cell receptor beta chains listed next were all sequenced from one sample in a study of T-cell memory formation after mild COVID-19. TCRdb itself ran the 5' RACE reads through MiXCR, one entry per CDR3 protein. The sample yields approximately 240,000 distinct CDR3 sequences, 15% to 20% seen once. Sequencing was performed on PBMCs or a T cell subset sorted from them (not recorded which). The receptors stem from a man in his late teens or twenties who had mild COVID-19 (a few samples of this study predate the infection). Cell type and time point are not known.

CDR3 coding DNA: TGTGCCAGCAGCTCCTTAGCGGGGGGAAGGATTGAGCAGTTCTTC. This codes for CASSSLAGGRIEQFF. The chain combines TRBV11-2 with TRBJ2-1; the match to TRBD2 covers 10 bases. This CDR3 is built from 15 residues. V lost 4 bases and J lost 9; bases outside the gene matches: 9. The germline V gene has CDR1 SGHAT and CDR2 FQNNGV.

This clonotype appeared a few times. This chain links TRBV7-6 with TRBJ2-1; 7 bases map to TRBD1. With 4 bases clipped from V and 0 bases from J, the junction kept 3 bases outside the gene matches. The CDR3 covers 15 residues. CDR1 is SGHVS, CDR2 FNYEAQ, per germline. CDR3: CASSSGTDSYNEQFF. Here the CDR3 DNA reads TGTGCCAGCAGCTCCGGGACAGACTCCTACAATGAGCAGTTCTTC.